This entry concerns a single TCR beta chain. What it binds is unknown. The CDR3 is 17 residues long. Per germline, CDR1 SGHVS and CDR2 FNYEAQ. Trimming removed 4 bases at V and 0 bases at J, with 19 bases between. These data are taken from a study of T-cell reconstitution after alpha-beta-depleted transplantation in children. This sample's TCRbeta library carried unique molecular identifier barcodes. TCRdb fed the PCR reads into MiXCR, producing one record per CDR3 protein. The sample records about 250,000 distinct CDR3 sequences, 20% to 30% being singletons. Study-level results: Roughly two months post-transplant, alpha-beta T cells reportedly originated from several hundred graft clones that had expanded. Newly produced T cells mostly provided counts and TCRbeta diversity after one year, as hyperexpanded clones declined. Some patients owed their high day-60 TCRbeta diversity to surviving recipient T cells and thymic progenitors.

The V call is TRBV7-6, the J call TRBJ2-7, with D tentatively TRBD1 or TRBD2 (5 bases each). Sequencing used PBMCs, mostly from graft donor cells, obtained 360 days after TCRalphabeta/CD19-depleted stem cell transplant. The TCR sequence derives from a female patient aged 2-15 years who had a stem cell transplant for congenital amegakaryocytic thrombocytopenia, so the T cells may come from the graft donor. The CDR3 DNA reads TGTGCCAGCAGCTCAGCGGTTAAGGACAAAAGCTCCTACGAGCAGTACTTC. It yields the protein CASSSAVKDKSSYEQYF.